The T cell receptor beta chain under discussion was sequenced for a study of memory CD4+ T cells and cytomegalovirus serostatus. Study at large: This sample comes from healthy Belgian adults, eight to ten CMV seropositive, under 25 seronegative. Study results and limitations: Of around 160 reported CMV TCRbeta sequences, 60 to 85 were found in memory CD4+ repertoires. The CMV-associated TCR signature appears largely within the CD4+ memory repertoire.

Worth noting for this clone: Antigen: not known.

The sort gate was single viable CD3+CD4+CD8-CD45RO+ cells for memory CD4+ T cells. After thawing, CD4+ T cells were positively selected. Clones were read by immunoSEQ multiplex PCR, and TCRdb kept only the in-frame ones, dropping some. The data contain approximately 88,000 clones, 80% of them singletons. The CDR3 is made up of 14 amino acids. Germline loops: CDR1 SGHTA, CDR2 FQGNSA. The trim removed 5 bases at V and 1 base at J, leaving 3 bases unmatched. This sequence joins TRBV7-2 and TRBJ1-2; 8 bases fit TRBD1. Sequenced input: memory CD4+ T cells from blood. The TCR sequence derives from an adult in good health and CMV-seropositive. The CDR3 DNA is TGTGCCAGCAGCCCCGGACAGGGTAACTATGGCTACACCTTC. Protein sequence: CASSPGQGNYGYTF.